This entry lists 12 T cell receptor beta chains sequenced from one sample in a study of regulatory T cells in long-lasting Graves disease (dated by TCRdb to about 2021). Per the publication, the time point label means: persistent/refractory GD, antithyroid drugs over 5 years with positive TRAb. For both TCR sequencing and RNA sequencing, RNA was extracted from PBMCs using TRIzol. To prepare the library, multiplex PCR was applied. The instrument given in TCRdb is Illumina HiSeq 4000. To build TCR beta libraries, CDR3 regions were amplified by Arm-PCR using iRepertoire HTBI primers. TCRdb handled the public reads itself, with Q25 trimming in fastp and clone calling in MiXCR, and kept productive beta chains. Under each unique CDR3 protein, matching rows form one entry showing the most common genes and DNA. The sample includes some 470,000 distinct CDR3 sequences, with 20% to 25% observed a single time. The ten largest clonotypes hold less than 9% of the sample.

The sequenced sample was peripheral blood mononuclear cells (PBMCs), obtained when the disease was refractory, from a patient treated with antithyroid drugs. The receptors originated from a female donor with Graves disease.

This clonotype has at least ten counts. The V and J genes are TRBV7-3 and TRBJ1-1; D call uncertain. V was cut by 5 bases and J by 0 bases, with 13 bases left in between. Germline values: CDR1 SGHTA, CDR2 FQGTGA. This CDR3 is built from 15 residues. The CDR3 loop is CASSPQGPMNTEAFF. The CDR3 bases are TGTGCCAGCAGCCCCCAAGGACCCATGAACACTGAAGCTTTCTTT.

The chain employs TRBV12-5 and TRBJ2-3, with D perhaps matching TRBD1 (6 bases). Looked up from germline, CDR1 is LGHNT and CDR2 is FRNRAP. The V end was cut by 1 base, the J end by 2 bases, with 16 bases between. The CDR3 extends over 17 amino acids. This chain's CDR3 is CASGLGYRDHDTDTQYF. Written as DNA, the CDR3 is TGTGCTAGTGGTTTGGGATACAGGGATCACGACACAGATACGCAGTATTTT.

This clonotype turned up a few times. V is TRBV27 and J is TRBJ2-1; the D is unclear. Germline CDR1 MNHEY, CDR2 SMNVEV (reference sequence). With 6 bases removed from V and 4 bases from J, the gap between germline ends came to 16 bases. CDR3 length equals 15 residues. The DNA for the CDR3 is TGTGCCAGCAGCCCAAGGATTAGCCCTTACAATGAGCAGTTCTTC. Its protein is CASSPRISPYNEQFF.

Many counts were recorded for this clonotype. This chain connects TRBV20-1 to TRBJ2-5, with 8 bases aligning to TRBD2. The CDR3 contains 14 residues. The germline CDR1 and CDR2 sequences are DFQATT and SNEGSKA (reference sequence). After removal of 7 bases from V and 4 bases from J, the junction contained 11 bases not matched to a gene. The CDR3 reads CSVHMRGAGETQYF. CDR3 bases: TGCAGTGTCCACATGCGGGGGGCGGGAGAGACCCAGTACTTC.

In its sample, this clonotype was seen a few times. The CDR3 nucleotides read TGTGCCAGCAGCTTGCAGAAGAGCTCCTATAATTCACCCCTCCACTTT. It translates to CASSLQKSSYNSPLHF. The chain joins TRBV13 to TRBJ1-6, with D uncertain. Germline V gene data show CDR1 as PRHDT and CDR2 as FYEKMQ (reference sequence). There are 16 residues in the CDR3. Trimming removed 3 bases from V and 0 bases from J, with 9 bases in between.

This clonotype has a count of ten or more. The genes are TRBV28 and TRBJ1-5; TRBD1 might be the D (6 bases). Germline assignment: CDR1 MDHEN and CDR2 SYDVKM. The CDR3 extends over 13 amino acids. V shed 7 bases and J shed 3 bases, with 10 bases lying between them. CDR3 loop: CASTGQLNQPQHF. The CDR3 region has the DNA TGTGCCAGCACAGGACAGCTCAATCAGCCCCAGCATTTT.

This chain connects TRBV29-1 to TRBJ2-7, with 9 bases fitting TRBD1. Trimming at V came to 0 bases and at J to 5 bases, leaving 5 bases not matched to a gene. The germline V gene encodes CDR1 SQVTM and CDR2 ANQGSEA. The CDR3 contains 14 residues. In DNA form, the CDR3 reads TGCAGCGTTGAAGAATCTACAGGGGGCAACGAGCAGTACTTC. The encoded protein is CSVEESTGGNEQYF.

The chain links TRBV7-9 to TRBJ1-1; 7 bases fit TRBD1. Germline V gene lookup returns CDR1 SEHNR and CDR2 FQNEAQ (reference sequence). Germline trimming cut 1 base from V and 7 bases from J; bases unmatched to any gene: 0. There are 12 residues in the CDR3. The CDR3: CASSLDRGEAFF. CDR3 DNA: TGTGCCAGCAGCTTAGACAGGGGTGAAGCTTTCTTT.

The chain uses TRBV29-1 and TRBJ1-2; D call uncertain. V lost 4 bases to trimming and J lost 3 bases, with 15 bases between them. CDR1 is SQVTM and CDR2 is ANQGSEA in the germline V gene. This CDR3 spans 14 amino acids. The CDR3 protein is CSVAPSLGDYGYTF. CDR3 nucleotide sequence: TGCAGCGTTGCCCCTAGTCTGGGTGACTATGGCTACACCTTC.

This chain connects TRBV20-1 to TRBJ1-3; D is unresolved. Germline V gene lookup returns CDR1 DFQATT and CDR2 SNEGSKA (reference sequence). CDR3 size: 14 residues. V was pared by 5 bases and J by 8 bases, with 19 bases between. The CDR3 coding sequence is TGCAGTGCTCAGGCCCGCCCGGGGAGAGACACCATATATTTT. Translating gives CSAQARPGRDTIYF.

The rearrangement links TRBV6-1 to TRBJ2-7; 9 nucleotides align to TRBD2. Germline values: CDR1 MNHNS, CDR2 SASEGT. This CDR3 spans 15 amino acids. V gave up 4 bases and J gave up 2 bases; unmatched junction bases: 6. The CDR3 DNA follows: TGTGCCAGCAGTGGAAGTTTAGCGGGAGCCTACGAGCAGTACTTC. It translates to CASSGSLAGAYEQYF.

This clonotype was seen more than once but under ten times. The V and J genes are TRBV7-8 and TRBJ1-5; the D gene is possibly TRBD1 (6 bases). Trimming took 1 base from V and 3 from J, leaving 10 bases between them. Germline V CDR1 and CDR2: SGHVS, FQNEAQ. This CDR3 is 15 amino acids long. DNA for the CDR3: TGTGCCAGCAGCTTAGATTCAGGGGCCAATCAGCCCCAGCATTTT. Translated, it gives CASSLDSGANQPQHF.